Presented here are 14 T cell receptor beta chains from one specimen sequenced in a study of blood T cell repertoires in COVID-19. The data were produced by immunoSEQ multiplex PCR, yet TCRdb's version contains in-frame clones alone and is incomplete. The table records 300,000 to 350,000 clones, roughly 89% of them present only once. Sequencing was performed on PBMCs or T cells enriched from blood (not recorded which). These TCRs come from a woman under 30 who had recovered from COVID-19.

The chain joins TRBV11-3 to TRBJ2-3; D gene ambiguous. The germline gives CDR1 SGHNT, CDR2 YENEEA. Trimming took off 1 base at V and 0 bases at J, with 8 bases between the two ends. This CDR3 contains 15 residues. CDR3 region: CASSLAWHSTDTQYF. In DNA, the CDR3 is TGTGCCAGCAGCTTAGCATGGCATAGCACAGATACGCAGTATTTT. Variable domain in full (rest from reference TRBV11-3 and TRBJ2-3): EAGVVQSPRYKIIEKKQPVAFWCNPISGHNTLYWYLQNLGQGPELLIRYENEEAVDDSQLPKDRFSAERLKGVDSTLKIQPAELGDSAVYLCASSLAWHSTDTQYFGPGTRLTVL.

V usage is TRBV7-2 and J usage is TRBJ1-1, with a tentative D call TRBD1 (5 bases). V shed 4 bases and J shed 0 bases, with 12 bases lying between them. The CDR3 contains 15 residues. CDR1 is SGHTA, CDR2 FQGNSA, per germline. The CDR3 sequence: CASSSQGTMNTEAFF. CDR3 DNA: TGTGCCAGCAGCTCTCAGGGTACCATGAACACTGAAGCTTTCTTT. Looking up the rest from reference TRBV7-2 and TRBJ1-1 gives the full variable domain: GAGVSQSPSNKVTEKGKDVELRCDPISGHTALYWYRQSLGQGLEFLIYFQGNSAPDKSGLPSDRFSAERTGGSVSTLTIQRTQQEDSAVYLCASSSQGTMNTEAFFGQGTRLTVV.

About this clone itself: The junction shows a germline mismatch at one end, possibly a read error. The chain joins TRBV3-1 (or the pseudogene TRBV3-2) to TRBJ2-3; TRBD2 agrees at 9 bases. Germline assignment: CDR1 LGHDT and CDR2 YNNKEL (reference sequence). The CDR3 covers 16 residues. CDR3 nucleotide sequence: TGTGCCAGCAGCCAAGAGCCTAGCGGGGTCACAGATGCGCAGTATTTT. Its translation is CASSQEPSGVTDAQYF.

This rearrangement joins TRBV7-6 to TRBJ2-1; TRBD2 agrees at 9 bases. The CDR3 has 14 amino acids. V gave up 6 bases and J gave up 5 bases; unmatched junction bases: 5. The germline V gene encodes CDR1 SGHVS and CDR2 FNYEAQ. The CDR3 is CASRWTSANNEQFF. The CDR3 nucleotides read TGTGCCAGCAGATGGACTAGCGCAAACAATGAGCAGTTCTTC.

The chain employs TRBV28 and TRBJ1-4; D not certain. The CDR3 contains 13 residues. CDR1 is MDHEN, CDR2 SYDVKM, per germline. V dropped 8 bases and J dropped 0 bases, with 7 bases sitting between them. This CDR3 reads CASLNATNEKLFF. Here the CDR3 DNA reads TGTGCCAGCCTAAACGCAACTAATGAAAAACTGTTTTTT.

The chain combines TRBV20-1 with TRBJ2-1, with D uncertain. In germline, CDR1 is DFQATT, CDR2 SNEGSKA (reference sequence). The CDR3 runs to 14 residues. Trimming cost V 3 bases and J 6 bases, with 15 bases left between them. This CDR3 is CSASQFRYGNEQFF. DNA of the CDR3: TGCAGTGCTAGTCAATTCAGGTATGGCAATGAGCAGTTCTTC.

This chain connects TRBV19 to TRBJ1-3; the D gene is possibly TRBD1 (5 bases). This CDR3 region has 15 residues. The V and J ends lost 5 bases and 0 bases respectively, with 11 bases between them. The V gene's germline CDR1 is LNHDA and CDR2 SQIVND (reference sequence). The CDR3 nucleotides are TGTGCCAGTAGTCCCGACAGTAACTCTGGAAACACCATATATTTT. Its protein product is CASSPDSNSGNTIYF.

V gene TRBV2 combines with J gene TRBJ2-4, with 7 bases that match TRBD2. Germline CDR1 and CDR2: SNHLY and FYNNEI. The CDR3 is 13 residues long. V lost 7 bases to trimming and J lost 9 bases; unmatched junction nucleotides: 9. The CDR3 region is CASTMRGFGIQYF. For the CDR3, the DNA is TGTGCCAGCACTATGCGGGGGTTCGGCATTCAGTACTTC.

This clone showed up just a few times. As DNA, the CDR3 is TGTGCCGTTCAGACGGGGTCCTTCACAGATACGCAGTATTTT. Translating it yields CAVQTGSFTDTQYF. The chain carries TRBV24-1 and TRBJ2-3; tentatively, D is TRBD2 (5 bases). V shed 12 bases and J shed 2 bases, with 17 bases lying between them. This CDR3 spans 14 amino acids. Germline V gene sequence: CDR1 KGHDR, CDR2 SFDVKD.

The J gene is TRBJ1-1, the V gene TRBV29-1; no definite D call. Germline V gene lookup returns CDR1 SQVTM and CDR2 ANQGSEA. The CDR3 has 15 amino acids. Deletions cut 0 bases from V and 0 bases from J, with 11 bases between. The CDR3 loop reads CSVEDQPRLNTEAFF. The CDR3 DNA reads TGCAGCGTTGAAGATCAGCCCAGGTTGAACACTGAAGCTTTCTTT.

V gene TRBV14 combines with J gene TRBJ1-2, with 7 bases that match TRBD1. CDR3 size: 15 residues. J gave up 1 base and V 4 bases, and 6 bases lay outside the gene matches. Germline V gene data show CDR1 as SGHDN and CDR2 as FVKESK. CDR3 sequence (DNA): TGTGCCAGCAGCCTGACAGGGACCCTTAACTATGGCTACACCTTC. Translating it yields CASSLTGTLNYGYTF.

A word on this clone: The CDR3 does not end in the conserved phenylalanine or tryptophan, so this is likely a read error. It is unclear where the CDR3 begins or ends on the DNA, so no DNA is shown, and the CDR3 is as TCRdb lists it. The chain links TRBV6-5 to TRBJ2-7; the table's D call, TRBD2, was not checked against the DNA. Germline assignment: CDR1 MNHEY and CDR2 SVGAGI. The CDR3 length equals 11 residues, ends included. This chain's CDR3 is CATNFGPGFWL.

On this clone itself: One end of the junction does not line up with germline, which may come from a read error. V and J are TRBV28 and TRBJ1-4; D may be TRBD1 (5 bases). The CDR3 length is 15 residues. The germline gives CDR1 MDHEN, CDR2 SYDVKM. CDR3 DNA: TGTGCCACCAGTAACTTAGGCAGGGCTAATGAAAAACTGTTTTTT. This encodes CATSNLGRANEKLFF. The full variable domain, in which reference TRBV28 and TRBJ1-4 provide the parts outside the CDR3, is DVKVTQSSRYLVKRTGEKVFLECVQDMDHENMFWYRQDPGLGLRLIYFSYDVKMKEKGDIPEGYSVSREKKERFSLILESASTNQTSMYLCATSNLGRANEKLFFGSGTQLSVL.

Here the CDR3 DNA reads TGCGCCAGCAGCTACCTGACAGGGACCGTTGAAGCTTTCTTT. This gives the protein CASSYLTGTVEAFF. The J gene is TRBJ1-1, the V gene TRBV4-3; 7 positions agree with TRBD1. V shed 5 bases and J 7 bases; nucleotides not matched to a gene: 10. Germline V gene data show CDR1 as LGHNA and CDR2 as YSLEER. This CDR3 has 14 residues.